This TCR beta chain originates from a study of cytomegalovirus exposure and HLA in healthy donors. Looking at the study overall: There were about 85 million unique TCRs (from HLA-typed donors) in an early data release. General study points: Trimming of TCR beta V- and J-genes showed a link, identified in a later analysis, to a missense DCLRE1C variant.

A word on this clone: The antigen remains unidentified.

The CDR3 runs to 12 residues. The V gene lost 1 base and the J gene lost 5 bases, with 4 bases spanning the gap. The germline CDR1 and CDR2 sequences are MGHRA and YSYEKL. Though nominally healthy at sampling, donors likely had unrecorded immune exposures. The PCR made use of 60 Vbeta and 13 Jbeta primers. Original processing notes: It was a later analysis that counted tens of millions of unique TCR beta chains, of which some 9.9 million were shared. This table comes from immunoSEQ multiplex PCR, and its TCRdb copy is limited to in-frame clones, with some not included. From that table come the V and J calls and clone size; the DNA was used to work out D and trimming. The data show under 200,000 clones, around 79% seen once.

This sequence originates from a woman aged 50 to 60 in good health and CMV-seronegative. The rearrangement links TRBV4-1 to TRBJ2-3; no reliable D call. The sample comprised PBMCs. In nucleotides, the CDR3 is TGCGCCAGCAGCCAAGTTCAAGATACGCAGTATTTT. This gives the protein CASSQVQDTQYF.